Presented here are 12 T cell receptor beta chains from one specimen sequenced in a study of CD8 T cells in Susac syndrome. The authors reverse transcribed roughly 0.5 to 1 ug RNA with random hexamers. TCRdb passed the immunoSEQ multiplex PCR reads through MiXCR, listing each CDR3 protein once. The sample yields some 300,000 distinct CDR3 sequences, roughly 90% seen once. Sequenced sample: CD8+ T cells from PBMCs. The receptors shown here come from a human donor with multiple sclerosis.

The chain has TRBV11-2 and TRBJ2-5, with 7 bases that match TRBD2. This CDR3 spans 16 amino acids. Germline V gene sequence: CDR1 SGHAT, CDR2 FQNNGV. Unmatched junction bases numbered 12, after V lost 3 bases and J lost 5 bases. The CDR3 nucleotides are TGTGCCAGCAGCTTCTGGAGCGGCGGGAGTGGGGAGACCCAGTACTTC. Encoded protein: CASSFWSGGSGETQYF.

This chain uses TRBV30 with TRBJ2-5; TRBD2 matches at 7 bases. With 2 bases clipped from V and 1 base from J, the junction kept 4 bases outside the gene matches. The CDR3 runs to 14 residues. CDR1 is GTSNPN and CDR2 is SVGIG in the germline V gene (reference sequence). The CDR3 loop is CAWSPGGGQETQYF. The CDR3 region has the DNA TGTGCCTGGAGTCCAGGCGGGGGCCAAGAGACCCAGTACTTC.

Worth noting for this clonotype: A read error may produce the germline difference seen at one junction end. The V and J genes are TRBV27 and TRBJ2-1; TRBD2 matches 13 bases. CDR3 length: 15 residues. The germline V gene has CDR1 MNHEY and CDR2 SMNVEV (reference sequence). The CDR3 coding sequence is TGTGCCACCAGTTTTTGGACTAGCGGGAGTAATGAGCAGTTCTTC. This gives the protein CATSFWTSGSNEQFF.

This chain joins TRBV20-1 and TRBJ2-7, with D unclear. The CDR3 length is 13 residues. The germline V gene encodes CDR1 DFQATT and CDR2 SNEGSKA (reference sequence). Between the trimmed V and J ends, which lost 6 bases and 4 bases, there was a span of 16 bases. CDR3 residues: CSARTRFVYEQYF. The CDR3 DNA follows: TGCAGTGCAAGGACCCGCTTCGTGTACGAGCAGTACTTC.

The J gene is TRBJ2-7, the V gene TRBV20-1; D is undetermined. V was shortened by 2 bases and J by 2 bases, with 10 bases between the two germline ends. CDR3 length: 13 amino acids. In germline, CDR1 is DFQATT, CDR2 SNEGSKA (reference sequence). The DNA for the CDR3 is TGCAGTGCTAGAACCAGCGTAGCCTACGAGCAGTACTTC. It yields the protein CSARTSVAYEQYF.

The V call is TRBV27, the J call TRBJ1-3; no definite D call. The CDR3 consists of 15 residues. Trimming took 0 bases from V and 4 from J, leaving 10 bases between them. Germline CDR1 MNHEY, CDR2 SMNVEV (reference sequence). The CDR3 sequence: CASSLSRRTGNTIYF. The CDR3 DNA reads as TGTGCCAGCAGTTTATCGAGGCGAACCGGAAACACCATATATTTT.

The rearrangement uses TRBV6-4 and TRBJ1-2, with no clear D. Germline values: CDR1 MRHNA, CDR2 SNTAGT. Trimming took off 0 bases at V and 8 bases at J, with 4 bases between the two ends. This CDR3 comprises 11 residues. The DNA for the CDR3 is TGTGCCAGCAGTGACTCGAACGGCTACACCTTC. Translated: CASSDSNGYTF.

V gene TRBV28 combines with J gene TRBJ2-3; 7 bases are a match to TRBD2. The V segment lost 7 bases and the J segment 5 bases; nucleotides outside the gene matches: 18. Germline V gene data show CDR1 as MDHEN and CDR2 as SYDVKM. The length of the CDR3 is 17 residues. Here the CDR3 reads CASNDGGGPFSVDTQYF. CDR3 nucleotide sequence: TGTGCCAGCAATGACGGGGGAGGGCCTTTTTCCGTAGATACGCAGTATTTT.

The chain combines TRBV3-1 with TRBJ2-1, with D tentatively TRBD1 (6 bases). The germline V and J ends were trimmed by 4 bases and 0 bases, with 19 bases remaining between them. Germline V gives CDR1 LGHDT, CDR2 YNNKEL (reference sequence). The CDR3 has 18 residues. CDR3 in DNA: TGTGCCAGCAGCCCAACCCCTCAGACAGGACCCTCCTACAATGAGCAGTTCTTC. This sequence encodes CASSPTPQTGPSYNEQFF.

The chain has TRBV9 and TRBJ2-7; the D gene is possibly TRBD1 (5 bases). Germline V CDR1 and CDR2: SGDLS, YYNGEE. The CDR3 runs to 13 residues. Trimming removed 4 bases at V and 3 bases at J, with 11 bases between. CDR3 nucleotides: TGTGCCAGCAGCCTGGGGCCTCACTACGAGCAGTACTTC. Translation: CASSLGPHYEQYF.

The chain uses TRBV6-5 and TRBJ2-3; the D gene is possibly TRBD2 (6 bases). Between the trimmed V and J ends, which lost 0 bases and 0 bases, there was a span of 16 bases. Germline V gene lookup returns CDR1 MNHEY and CDR2 SVGAGI. This CDR3 is built from 18 residues. CDR3 sequence (DNA): TGTGCCAGCAGTTACTCTGATCAAGGGCGGGGAAGCACAGATACGCAGTATTTT. This gives the protein CASSYSDQGRGSTDTQYF.

The gene calls are TRBV12-3 or TRBV12-4 and TRBJ2-3; TRBD2 aligns across 8 bases. Trimming removed 6 bases from V and 4 bases from J; junction bases left unmatched: 9. The CDR3 is 15 amino acids. CDR3 nucleotides: TGTGCCAGCAGCACCGGGACTAGTAATTCAGATACGCAGTATTTT. Translation gives CASSTGTSNSDTQYF.